This TCR beta chain was sequenced in a study of regulatory T cells in long-lasting Graves disease. CDR1 and CDR2 (germline): SGHDT, YYEEEE. Trimming removed 4 bases at V and 1 base at J, with 10 bases between. The CDR3 covers 14 residues. Arm-PCR of CDR3 regions and iRepertoire HTBI primers were the basis on which TCR beta libraries were built. MiXCR, run by TCRdb on the multiplex PCR reads, gives a single entry per CDR3 protein. The sample lists fewer than 650,000 distinct CDR3 sequences; roughly 15% were seen once. Time point described: newly diagnosed GD, antithyroid drugs for less than 3 months. The TCR library was prepared using RNA isolated from PBMCs. A further study also used this sample, focusing on T cells in Graves' hyperthyroidism and ophthalmopathy.

The material sequenced was peripheral blood mononuclear cells (PBMCs), taken at new diagnosis, from a patient treated with antithyroid drugs. The chain links TRBV5-6 to TRBJ2-3; D perhaps matches TRBD1 (5 bases). The clonotype originates from a woman between 25 and 40 years old with Graves disease. CDR3 sequence reads: CASSAGHRTDTQYF. DNA of the CDR3: TGTGCCAGCAGCGCTGGACACCGCACAGATACGCAGTATTTT.